This T cell receptor beta chain was captured by sequencing in a study of T cells in Graves' hyperthyroidism and ophthalmopathy. Amplification yielded TCR beta CDR3 regions, with RNA transcripts as the source. TCR CDR3 underwent first-round RT-PCR with the HTBI primer set. MiXCR was run by TCRdb on the multiplex PCR reads, yielding one entry per CDR3 protein. The sample shows roughly 290,000 distinct CDR3 sequences, more than 15% of them seen only once. Germline CDR1 and CDR2: SGHRS and YFSETQ. The CDR3 consists of 15 residues. The V gene lost 4 bases and the J gene lost 9 bases, with 17 bases spanning the gap. This clonotype was observed many times. The antigen remains undetermined. The study excluded patients with uncontrolled infection, other autoimmune disease, pregnancy or lactation. Overall study findings and caveats: The majority of expanded thyroid clonotypes above 0.001 also appeared in blood. Before onset, by a median of around six months, the model predicted ophthalmopathy. A model of 13 V-J features distinguished ophthalmopathy from stable hyperthyroidism.

The TCR comes from a woman between 55 and 75 years old with Graves' ophthalmopathy. Sample: blood. The chain combines TRBV5-1 with TRBJ1-6; possibly TRBD1 for D (6 bases). The CDR3 DNA is TGCGCCAGCAGCAGTCAACAGGGAGTAGCTTCACCCCTCCACTTT. It codes for CASSSQQGVASPLHF.